This T cell receptor (beta chain) was sequenced in a study of PD-L1 blockade in urothelial cancer. Whole-study context: Male sex and bladder-origin urothelial cancer were recorded for about 90% of the roughly 29 patients. At 6 weeks and at 3 weeks (second dose) after treatment start, blood was analyzed. Study outcomes and limitations: Durable-benefit patients expanded tumor-associated blood clones more at 3 weeks.

As for this clone: Its antigen remains unknown.

Each PCR reaction had synthetic TCR analog templates spiked into it. Data came from immunoSEQ multiplex PCR; TCRdb stores just in-frame clones and leaves some out. The profile shows over 70,000 clones, around four fifths of them singletons. This sample's time point: peripheral blood 6 weeks after treatment start. Losses at the gene ends were 6 bases for V and 2 bases for J; bases not matched to a gene: 7. There are 18 residues in the CDR3. Germline lookup yields CDR1 SGHDN and CDR2 FVKESK. V usage is TRBV14 and J usage is TRBJ2-1, with 16 bases lining up with TRBD2. This specimen was PBMCs, taken around atezolizumab (anti-PD-L1) treatment. The source is a man between 65 and 85 years old with urothelial cancer. The CDR3 region is CASSLGLAGGSPYNEQFF. CDR3 coding DNA: TGTGCCAGCAGTCTGGGACTAGCGGGAGGGTCGCCCTACAATGAGCAGTTCTTC.